The source of this TCR beta chain is a study of CXCR3-negative and CXCR3-positive naive CD8 T cells. In preparing the TRB cDNA libraries, 5' RACE with UMI labels was used. One entry per CDR3 protein, without DNA, is what TCRdb gives after re-calling the 5' RACE reads. This sample's clone table lists 65,000 to 85,000 distinct CDR3 sequences. By phenotype, naive CD8+ T cells were CD45RO-CCR7+CD27+CD95-. As regards this clonotype: The antigen is undetermined.

This CDR3 has 13 amino acids. Per germline, CDR1 SEHNR and CDR2 FQNEAQ (reference sequence). General study results and limits: Memory cells diverged, while naive CXCR3-positive and CXCR3-negative cells had similar TRBV-TRBJ usage. Comparably high diversity marked both naive subsets, whereas memory CD8+ cells had much lower diversity. The study found more hydrophobic TRB CDR3s in CXCR3-positive naive cells than in CXCR3-negative naive cells.

This TCR was recovered from a human donor in good health. Some clones in this sample may be carry-over from other donors' samples. The rearrangement joins TRBV7-9 to TRBJ2-5; TCRdb gives TRBD2 as the D gene, but with no DNA this cannot be confirmed. The sequencing input was naive CXCR3- CD8+ T cells from blood. The sample's subset: CD45RO-CCR7+CD27+CD95- naive CD8+ T cells lacking CXCR3 (TNR3-). This chain's CDR3 is CASSFEGQETQYF.